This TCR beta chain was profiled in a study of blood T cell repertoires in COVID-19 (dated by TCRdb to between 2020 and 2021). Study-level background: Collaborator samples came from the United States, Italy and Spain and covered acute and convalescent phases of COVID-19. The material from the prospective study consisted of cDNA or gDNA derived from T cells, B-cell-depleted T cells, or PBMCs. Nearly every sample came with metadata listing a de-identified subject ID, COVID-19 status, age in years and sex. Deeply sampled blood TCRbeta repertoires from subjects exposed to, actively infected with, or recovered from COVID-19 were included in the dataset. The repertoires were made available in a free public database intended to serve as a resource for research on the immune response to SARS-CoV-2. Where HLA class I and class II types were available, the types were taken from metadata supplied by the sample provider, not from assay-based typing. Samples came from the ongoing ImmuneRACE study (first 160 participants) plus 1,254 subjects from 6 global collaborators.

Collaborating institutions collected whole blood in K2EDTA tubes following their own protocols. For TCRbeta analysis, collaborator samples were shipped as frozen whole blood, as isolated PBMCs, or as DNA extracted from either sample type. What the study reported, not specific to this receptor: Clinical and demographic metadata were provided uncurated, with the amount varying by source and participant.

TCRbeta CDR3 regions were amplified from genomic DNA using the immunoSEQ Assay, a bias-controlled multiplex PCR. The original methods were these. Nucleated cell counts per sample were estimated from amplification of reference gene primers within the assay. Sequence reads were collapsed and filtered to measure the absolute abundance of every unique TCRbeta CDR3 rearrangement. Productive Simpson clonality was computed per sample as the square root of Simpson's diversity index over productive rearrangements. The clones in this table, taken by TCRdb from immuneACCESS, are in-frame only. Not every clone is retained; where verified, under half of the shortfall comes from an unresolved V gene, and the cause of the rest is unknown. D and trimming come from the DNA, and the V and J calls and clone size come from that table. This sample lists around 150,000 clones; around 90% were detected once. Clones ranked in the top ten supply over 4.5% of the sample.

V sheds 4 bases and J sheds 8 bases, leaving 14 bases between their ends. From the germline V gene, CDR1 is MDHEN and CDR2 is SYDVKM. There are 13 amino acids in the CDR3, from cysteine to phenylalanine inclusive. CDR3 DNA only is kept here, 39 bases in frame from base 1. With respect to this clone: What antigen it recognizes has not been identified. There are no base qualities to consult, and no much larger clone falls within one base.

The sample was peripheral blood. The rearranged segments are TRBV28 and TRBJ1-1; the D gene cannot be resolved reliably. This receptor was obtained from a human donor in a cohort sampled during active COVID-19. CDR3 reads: CASSSELGSEAFF. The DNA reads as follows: TGTGCCAGCAGTTCCGAACTAGGATCGGAAGCTTTCTTT.